A selection of T cell receptor beta chains follows, all from one sample in a study of blood T cell repertoires in COVID-19. Profiled with immunoSEQ multiplex PCR; TCRdb holds only in-frame clones, not every one. This sample carries over 200,000 clones, about 81% of them seen once, and the ten largest clones take nearly 9.5%. Sequenced sample: PBMCs or T cells enriched from blood (not recorded which). These receptors came from a man aged 35 to 55 who had recovered from COVID-19. Both conserved end residues are part of each CDR3. D genes are given only for firm matches. Size is omitted from some rows. Given values are once, few, many or a class for expanded clones.

d_call	clone_size	j_call	v_call	cdr3_nt	cdr3_aa
TRBD1	-	TRBJ2-7	TRBV2	TGTGCCAGCACCTTACTGGGACAGGGACGCGAGCAGTACTTC	CASTLLGQGREQYF
-	-	TRBJ1-6	TRBV27	TGTGCCAGCAGTAGAGACAGTGCATACCTCGATTCACCCCTCCACTTT	CASSRDSAYLDSPLHF
TRBD1	-	TRBJ1-2	TRBV12-5	TGTGCTAGTGGTACGACAGGGGGTCGCGGCTACACCTTC	CASGTTGGRGYTF
TRBD2	-	TRBJ2-3	TRBV3-1/TRBV3-2	TGTGCCAGCAGCCTCGGTAGCGGGAGCACAGATACGCAGTATTTT	CASSLGSGSTDTQYF
-	-	TRBJ1-3	TRBV9	TGTGCCAGCAGCGTAGGGAGCTTAACCTCTGGAAACACCATATATTTT	CASSVGSLTSGNTIYF
-	-	TRBJ2-3	TRBV19	TGTGCCAGTAGTAGAGGACAGCCCACAGATACGCAGTATTTT	CASSRGQPTDTQYF
-	few	TRBJ2-3	TRBV29-1	TGCAGCGCTTCTTTAACAGATACGCAGTATTTT	CSASLTDTQYF
-	-	TRBJ1-1	TRBV10-1	TGCGCCAGCAGAAACTCAAAGAACACTGAAGCTTTCTTT	CASRNSKNTEAFF
TRBD2	-	TRBJ2-2	TRBV6-5	TGTGCCAGCACCGACTCGGGAGGGAGAACCGGGGAGCTGTTTTTT	CASTDSGGRTGELFF
-	-	TRBJ2-1	TRBV30	TGTGCCTGGAGTAGAACTAGCTACAATGAGCAGTTCTTC	CAWSRTSYNEQFF
-	-	TRBJ2-1	TRBV5-1	TGCGCCAGCAGCTTACAAGTAGAGCAGTTCTTC	CASSLQVEQFF
-	-	TRBJ2-7	TRBV18	TGTGCCAGCTCCACCACTACTCTCGAGCAGTACTTC	CASSTTTLEQYF
-	-	TRBJ2-7	TRBV5-1	TGCGCCAGCAGCTTGGGGGGAGCAGAGGACTACGAGCAGTACTTC	CASSLGGAEDYEQYF
-	few	TRBJ1-1	TRBV5-1	TGCGCCAGCAGCCGGAGGAGCGACAGGTCCACTGAAGCTTTCTTT	CASSRRSDRSTEAFF
TRBD1	-	TRBJ1-2	TRBV13	TGTGCCAGCAGCCCTCCCGTTGGACAGGGCTCTAACTATGGCTACACCTTC	CASSPPVGQGSNYGYTF
TRBD2	-	TRBJ2-1	TRBV18	TGTGCCAGCTCACCAGGACTAGCGCCCTCCTACAATGAGCAGTTCTTC	CASSPGLAPSYNEQFF
-	-	TRBJ2-1	TRBV7-8	TGTGCCAGCAGCCCAGGTCCCTACAATGAGCAGTTCTTC	CASSPGPYNEQFF
-	-	TRBJ1-2	TRBV2	TGTGCCAGCACCCTGGGCCCCGCCTATGGCTACACCTTC	CASTLGPAYGYTF
-	-	TRBJ1-2	TRBV5-1	TGCGCCAGCAGCGCGGACATGCAGGGCTACACCTTC	CASSADMQGYTF
-	-	TRBJ2-1	TRBV12-3/TRBV12-4	TGTGCCAGCGGTCTATCCTACAATGAGCAGTTCTTC	CASGLSYNEQFF
-	-	TRBJ1-3	TRBV5-1	TGCGCCAGCAGCTCGGAGCCACAGGGCTCTGGAAACACCATATATTTT	CASSSEPQGSGNTIYF
TRBD1	-	TRBJ1-2	TRBV5-6	TGTGCCAGCAGCCCCCCAGGGGGAAGGTCGGTACGGGGCTACACCTTC	CASSPPGGRSVRGYTF
TRBD2	-	TRBJ2-5	TRBV5-1	TGCGCCAGCAGCTTGGGTGTAGCGGGAGGGCCCGGTGAGACCCAGTACTTC	CASSLGVAGGPGETQYF
-	-	TRBJ1-4	TRBV11-2	TGTGCCAGCAGCTTAGGTGGGAGGTATAATGAAAAACTGTTTTTT	CASSLGGRYNEKLFF
-	-	TRBJ1-1	TRBV5-1	TGCGCCAGCAACCCGCAAGAGAGAGGCACTGAAGCTTTCTTT	CASNPQERGTEAFF
-	few	TRBJ1-4	TRBV6-1	TGTGCCAGCAGTGAACGGCGAGGCGGAAAACTGTTTTTT	CASSERRGGKLFF
-	-	TRBJ1-1	TRBV27	TGTGCCAGCAGTTTAAGGGGTTCCTTGGTGAACACTGAAGCTTTCTTT	CASSLRGSLVNTEAFF
-	-	TRBJ1-5	TRBV2	TGTGCCAGCAGTGAGCTGCAGGGTAACGATCAGCCCCAGCATTTT	CASSELQGNDQPQHF
-	-	TRBJ2-1	TRBV2	TGTGCCAGCAGTGAAGCGCTAGGGGGGGCTGGTGAGCAGTTCTTC	CASSEALGGAGEQFF
-	few	TRBJ1-5	TRBV2	TGTGCCAGCAGTGAGGACAGCCATAGCAATCAGCCCCAGCATTTT	CASSEDSHSNQPQHF
TRBD2	-	TRBJ2-7	TRBV3-1/TRBV3-2	TGTGCCAGCAGCCACCTAGCGGGAGCCCTCGAGCAGTACTTC	CASSHLAGALEQYF
-	-	TRBJ2-1	TRBV19	TGTGCCAGTAAAGACGCCGGGACAACCACCTACAATGAGCAGTTCTTC	CASKDAGTTTYNEQFF
-	-	TRBJ1-2	TRBV3-1/TRBV3-2	TGTGCCAGCAGCCAAGATGGGGAGGGGCGTCGTGGCTACACCTTC	CASSQDGEGRRGYTF
TRBD1	-	TRBJ2-7	TRBV7-9	TGTGCCAGCAGCACGGACAGGGGGCTCTACGAGCAGTACTTC	CASSTDRGLYEQYF
TRBD1	-	TRBJ1-2	TRBV6-1	TGTGCCAGCAGGCTGCTCGGGGACAGGGCCTATGGCTACACCTTC	CASRLLGDRAYGYTF
TRBD2	-	TRBJ2-5	TRBV7-2	TGTGCCAGCAGCTTTTTACTAGCGGGAGGGCCAGAGACCCAGTACTTC	CASSFLLAGGPETQYF
TRBD2	-	TRBJ2-3	TRBV5-1	TGCGCCAGCAGCTTGGGGCTAGCGGGAGCCACAGATACGCAGTATTTT	CASSLGLAGATDTQYF
TRBD2	-	TRBJ2-1	TRBV4-1	TGCGCCAGCAGCCAAGAAACTAGCGGGGGGTGGGCGCAGTTCTTC	CASSQETSGGWAQFF
-	-	TRBJ2-7	TRBV3-1/TRBV3-2	TGTGCCAGCAGCCAGAGGACTACAATCTCCTACGAGCAGTACTTC	CASSQRTTISYEQYF
-	-	TRBJ1-2	TRBV12-3/TRBV12-4	TGTGCCAGCAGTTTTAGGACATATGGCTACACCTTC	CASSFRTYGYTF
-	-	TRBJ2-7	TRBV7-3	TGTGCCAGCAGCTTAACCACACCGAGGGCCCGGAGAGGAGTGCAGTACTTC	CASSLTTPRARRGVQYF
-	-	TRBJ2-5	TRBV7-9	TGTGCCAGCAGCTGGAGGACAGATCAAGAGACCCAGTACTTC	CASSWRTDQETQYF
TRBD1	-	TRBJ2-7	TRBV30	TGTGCCTGGAGTGCCACGACAGGGGCCTCCGAGCAGTACTTC	CAWSATTGASEQYF
-	-	TRBJ1-4	TRBV29-1	TGCAGCGTAAGGGGCATCCCTAATGAAAAACTGTTTTTT	CSVRGIPNEKLFF
TRBD1	-	TRBJ2-5	TRBV7-7	TGTGCCAGCAGCCGACAGGGGGCAGGGGAGACCCAGTACTTC	CASSRQGAGETQYF
TRBD2	-	TRBJ2-7	TRBV11-2	TGTGCCAGCAGCTACGGGACTAGCGGGAGATACGAGCAGTACTTC	CASSYGTSGRYEQYF
-	-	TRBJ1-4	TRBV7-2	TGTGCCAGCAGCTTAGCATTTGAGCTGGAGGCTAATGAAAAACTGTTTTTT	CASSLAFELEANEKLFF
TRBD1	-	TRBJ1-3	TRBV2	TGTGCCACGGGGACAGGGGCATCGAGCTCTGGAAACACCATATATTTT	CATGTGASSSGNTIYF
TRBD2	-	TRBJ2-2	TRBV10-3	TGTGCCATCAGTGATTCTGCGGGGGGGCAGGTCGGGGAGCTGTTTTTT	CAISDSAGGQVGELFF
TRBD2	-	TRBJ2-2	TRBV2	TGTGCCAGCTCCGTACTCGGGGGGGCGAACACCGGGGAGCTGTTTTTT	CASSVLGGANTGELFF
-	-	TRBJ1-2	TRBV6-5	TGTGCCAGCAGTTACCTAATGTACGGAGGTGGCTACACCTTC	CASSYLMYGGGYTF
-	-	TRBJ1-2	TRBV2	TGTGTCACCCCGCTGACTACTGGCTACACCTTC	CVTPLTTGYTF
TRBD1	-	TRBJ1-5	TRBV19	TGTGCCAGTAGTACCTTGGACAGGGGGCTTGGTCAGCCCCAGCATTTT	CASSTLDRGLGQPQHF